The subject of this entry is one T cell receptor (beta chain). The data stem from a study of radiotherapy plus CTLA-4 blockade in lung cancer. The assay was immunoSEQ multiplex PCR, and TCRdb's table has in-frame clones only and misses some. Of about 49,000 clones listed, 70% to 90% are singletons. The V and J ends lost 5 bases and 6 bases respectively, with 11 bases between them. The CDR3 spans 13 residues. Germline loops: CDR1 SGHTA, CDR2 FQGNSA. The receptor was isolated from a human donor with non-small cell lung cancer whose response to radiotherapy plus ipilimumab could not be evaluated. The chain carries TRBV7-2 and TRBJ2-1; a possible D gene is TRBD1 (6 bases). This specimen consisted of peripheral blood, obtained from a patient treated with radiotherapy plus ipilimumab. In nucleotides, the CDR3 is TGTGCCAGCAGCCTTGGACAGCTCAATGAGCAGTTCTTC. This translates into CASSLGQLNEQFF.